A single sample gave rise to the 31 T cell receptor beta chains below, sequenced in a study of blood T cell repertoires in COVID-19. Method: immunoSEQ multiplex PCR; TCRdb's copy keeps in-frame clones and lacks some. The table includes 450,000 or so clones, around 89% detected once. The sequenced sample consisted of peripheral blood. Receptors originate from a woman aged 40 to 49 with COVID-19, enrolled during active disease.

This clone was seen more than once but under ten times. V gene TRBV30 combines with J gene TRBJ1-2; D is undetermined. Germline CDR1 reads GTSNPN; CDR2 reads SVGIG (reference sequence). Trimming removed 4 bases from V and 0 bases from J, with 12 bases in between. This CDR3 is 14 amino acids long. CDR3 sequence: CAWMAGWANYGYTF. CDR3 DNA sequence: TGTGCCTGGATGGCGGGTTGGGCTAACTATGGCTACACCTTC.

The rearrangement links TRBV5-5 to TRBJ1-2, with D possibly matching TRBD1 (6 bases). The CDR3 contains 18 residues. V gave up 0 bases and J gave up 1 base, with 19 bases separating them. Germline loops: CDR1 SGHKS, CDR2 YYEKEE (reference sequence). CDR3 nucleotides: TGTGCCAGCAGCTTGGGCTCCTTATGGACAGAGCTTAACTATGGCTACACCTTC. It codes for CASSLGSLWTELNYGYTF.

This clone appeared a single time. V usage is TRBV27 and J usage is TRBJ1-6, with 8 bases lining up with TRBD1. The germline CDR1 and CDR2 sequences are MNHEY and SMNVEV (reference sequence). This CDR3 spans 14 amino acids. Trimming cost V 5 bases and J 7 bases; bases outside gene matches: 4. CDR3 sequence reads: CASSLTGGNSPLHF. The CDR3 DNA follows: TGTGCCAGCAGTCTCACAGGGGGAAATTCACCCCTCCACTTT.

The J gene is TRBJ2-7, the V gene TRBV19; 11 bases are shared with TRBD2. Germline CDR1 is LNHDA and CDR2 is SQIVND (reference sequence). J was trimmed by 3 bases and V by 5 bases; bases with no gene match: 9. This CDR3 spans 16 amino acids. The CDR3 nucleotides are TGTGCCAGTAGTGGCCCACCCGGGACTAGCGGCTACGAGCAGTACTTC. This encodes CASSGPPGTSGYEQYF.

V gene TRBV6-5 combines with J gene TRBJ1-2, with 8 bases aligning to TRBD1. In germline, CDR1 is MNHEY, CDR2 SVGAGI. J lost 4 bases, V lost 5 bases, and 6 bases had no gene match. The CDR3 extends over 14 amino acids. The CDR3 DNA is TGTGCCAGCAGTCAGGGGGCGCGAGGCTATGGCTACACCTTC. As protein: CASSQGARGYGYTF.

The rearrangement joins TRBV7-8 to TRBJ1-5; 9 bases align to TRBD1. The CDR3 length is 16 residues. The J segment lost 6 bases and the V segment lost 5 bases, leaving 11 bases of the junction unmatched. Looked up from germline, CDR1 is SGHVS and CDR2 is FQNEAQ. CDR3 DNA: TGTGCCAGCAGCCCCGGTTGGGGACAGGGCAGTCAGCCCCAGCATTTT. Protein sequence: CASSPGWGQGSQPQHF.

The chain carries TRBV7-8 and TRBJ1-1; D gene uncertain. Per the germline V gene, CDR1 is SGHVS and CDR2 is FQNEAQ. The CDR3 length is 13 residues. V was pared by 5 bases and J by 0 bases, with 7 bases between. The CDR3 protein is CASSRKMNTEAFF. In DNA, the CDR3 is TGTGCCAGCAGCCGCAAAATGAACACTGAAGCTTTCTTT. The full variable domain, completed using reference TRBV7-8 and TRBJ1-1, is GAGVSQSPRYKVAKRGQDVALRCDPISGHVSLFWYQQALGQGPEFLTYFQNEAQLDKSGLPSDRFFAERPEGSVSTLKIQRTQQEDSAVYLCASSRKMNTEAFFGQGTRLTVV.

The V gene is TRBV28, the J gene TRBJ1-5, with D possibly matching TRBD1 (5 bases). The germline V and J ends were trimmed by 6 bases and 7 bases, with 13 bases remaining between them. Germline V gene lookup returns CDR1 MDHEN and CDR2 SYDVKM. The CDR3 has 13 amino acids. The CDR3 DNA is TGTGCCAGCAGAACGGGGACTTCCCAGCCCCAGCATTTT. Encoded protein: CASRTGTSQPQHF.

A single count supports this clone. The V call is TRBV7-9, the J call TRBJ1-2; perhaps TRBD1 as D (5 bases). The V gene lost 10 bases and the J gene lost 2 bases, with 11 bases spanning the gap. CDR1 SEHNR and CDR2 FQNEAQ come from the germline V gene (reference sequence). This CDR3 has 12 residues. Here the CDR3 reads CAIQRGNYGYTF. The CDR3 coding sequence is TGTGCCATTCAACGGGGGAACTATGGCTACACCTTC.

In this sample, this clone turned up once. The chain has TRBV6-2 or TRBV6-3 and TRBJ2-1, with 7 bases lining up with TRBD2. This CDR3 spans 16 amino acids. V lost 2 bases to trimming and J lost 7 bases; unmatched junction nucleotides: 11. In germline, CDR1 is MNHEY, CDR2 SVGEGT. The CDR3 sequence is CASSYPSGVSGNEQFF. CDR3 DNA sequence: TGTGCCAGCAGTTACCCTAGCGGAGTTTCAGGAAATGAGCAGTTCTTC.

This clone was seen only a few times. Other nucleotide sequences in the sample specify the same CDR3. The chain has TRBV6-5 and TRBJ1-2; 10 nucleotides agree with TRBD1. CDR1 and CDR2 from the germline V gene are MNHEY and SVGAGI. The CDR3 runs 13 residues. V lost 6 bases and J lost 8; bases outside the gene matches: 6. CDR3 sequence: CASSGQGVGGYTF. As DNA, the CDR3 is TGTGCCAGCAGCGGACAGGGGGTCGGGGGCTACACCTTC.

The V gene is TRBV7-9, the J gene TRBJ2-1, with 9 bases lining up with TRBD2. CDR3 size: 15 residues. V was pared by 3 bases and J by 8 bases, with 8 bases of the junction left unmatched. Germline V CDR1 and CDR2: SEHNR, FQNEAQ (reference sequence). Written as DNA, the CDR3 is TGTGCCAGCAGCTTCGACAGGCGGGAGGGACATGAGCAGTTCTTC. It encodes CASSFDRREGHEQFF.

The V and J genes are TRBV4-1 and TRBJ2-3; 9 nucleotides line up with TRBD1. The ends lost 2 bases at V and 3 bases at J; junction bases unmatched: 3. The CDR3 is 15 amino acids. Germline V gene data show CDR1 as MGHRA and CDR2 as YSYEKL. CDR3 loop: CASSQRDRATDTQYF. As DNA, the CDR3 is TGCGCCAGCAGCCAAAGGGACAGGGCGACAGATACGCAGTATTTT.

The chain combines TRBV9 with TRBJ2-7, with D uncertain. Germline assignment: CDR1 SGDLS and CDR2 YYNGEE. The CDR3 runs 15 residues. The V end was cut by 0 bases, the J end by 4 bases, with 14 bases between. The DNA of the CDR3 is TGTGCCAGCAGCGTAGGAGGTAGTGTCAGTTACGAGCAGTACTTC. Translation gives CASSVGGSVSYEQYF.

V and J are TRBV27 and TRBJ2-3; D might be TRBD2 (5 bases). CDR1 and CDR2 from the germline V gene are MNHEY and SMNVEV (reference sequence). The CDR3 extends over 14 amino acids. Trimming took 2 bases from V and 6 from J, leaving 12 bases between them. As DNA, the CDR3 is TGTGCCAGCAGTTTAGTAGCTAGCCAGGATACGCAGTATTTT. This translates into CASSLVASQDTQYF.

This chain links TRBV7-3 with TRBJ2-4; 9 positions agree with TRBD1. Germline V lookup: CDR1 SGHTA, CDR2 FQGTGA. Losses at the gene ends were 9 bases for V and 3 bases for J; bases not matched to a gene: 3. The CDR3 loop spans 13 amino acids. This CDR3 is CASTGQGKNIQYF. Written as DNA, the CDR3 is TGTGCCAGTACGGGACAGGGCAAAAACATTCAGTACTTC.

A word on this clone: Distinct nucleotide sequences in the sample also encode this CDR3. This chain links TRBV7-9 with TRBJ1-5; 8 bases line up with TRBD1. Trimming took 5 bases from V and 2 from J; bases not matched to a gene: 2. CDR3 length equals 14 residues. Germline lookup yields CDR1 SEHNR and CDR2 FQNEAQ (reference sequence). DNA of the CDR3: TGTGCCAGCAGCCTGACAGGGGGCAATCAGCCCCAGCATTTT. Translated, it gives CASSLTGGNQPQHF.

In nucleotides, the CDR3 is TGTGCCAGCAGACCTTCTGGGGGGACGGGCTACGAGCAGTACTTC. Translated: CASRPSGGTGYEQYF. This sequence joins TRBV6-5 and TRBJ2-7, with D maybe TRBD2 (6 bases). The CDR3 extends over 15 amino acids. Per the germline V gene, CDR1 is MNHEY and CDR2 is SVGAGI. V was clipped by 6 bases and J by 3 bases, with 18 bases between them.

The chain employs TRBV6-5 and TRBJ1-3; weak D call: TRBD1 (5 bases). The CDR3 extends over 14 amino acids. Germline assignment: CDR1 MNHEY and CDR2 SVGAGI. V dropped 6 bases and J dropped 1 base, with 10 bases sitting between them. The DNA of the CDR3 is TGTGCCAGCAGATTCGGGGGATCTGGAAACACCATATATTTT. The encoded protein is CASRFGGSGNTIYF.

This clone showed up just once. Other DNA sequences in this specimen translate into the identical CDR3. The chain recombines TRBV18 with TRBJ2-7; 10 bases are a match to TRBD1. The ends lost 3 bases at V and 7 bases at J; junction bases unmatched: 6. The CDR3 consists of 14 residues. Germline V gene lookup returns CDR1 KGHSH and CDR2 LQKENI. The CDR3 loop is CASSPDRGLGEQYF. In DNA form, the CDR3 reads TGTGCCAGCTCACCCGACAGGGGGCTGGGGGAGCAGTACTTC.

The V and J genes are TRBV18 and TRBJ1-6, with D uncertain. The CDR3 runs to 16 residues. With 2 bases removed from V and 0 bases from J, the gap between germline ends came to 8 bases. The germline gives CDR1 KGHSH, CDR2 LQKENI. The CDR3 DNA follows: TGTGCCAGCTCACCAAACTTGAGCTCCTATAATTCACCCCTCCACTTT. Residues: CASSPNLSSYNSPLHF.

The gene calls are TRBV2 and TRBJ1-1; TRBD1 is a possible D gene (5 bases). This CDR3 is built from 15 residues. The V end lost 2 bases, the J end lost 10 bases, and 20 bases lay between the germline ends. CDR1 and CDR2 from the germline V gene are SNHLY and FYNNEI. The DNA of the CDR3 is TGTGCCAGCAGTGAATTAGGGGTCCGAGGAGTAGGAGCTTTCTTT. It is translated as CASSELGVRGVGAFF.

This chain links TRBV19 with TRBJ1-1; TRBD1 is a possible D gene (6 bases). The germline V gene encodes CDR1 LNHDA and CDR2 SQIVND (reference sequence). The CDR3 sequence is 15 residues long. V gave up 0 bases and J gave up 4 bases, with 12 bases separating them. Here the CDR3 reads CASSIDLSRGTEAFF. In nucleotides, the CDR3 is TGTGCCAGTAGTATAGATCTATCCAGGGGCACTGAAGCTTTCTTT.

The chain uses TRBV19 and TRBJ2-1; 8 bases line up with TRBD2. The length of the CDR3 is 19 residues. V shed 6 bases, J shed 4 bases, and the junction held 20 bases outside the gene matches. Germline CDR1 reads LNHDA; CDR2 reads SQIVND (reference sequence). The CDR3 reads CASRPRRGGPNDRYNEQFF. DNA for the CDR3: TGTGCCAGTAGACCTCGCCGCGGGGGGCCAAACGACCGATACAATGAGCAGTTCTTC.

The chain uses TRBV28 and TRBJ1-1, with D tentatively TRBD1 (6 bases). This CDR3 spans 15 amino acids. With 4 bases removed from V and 4 bases from J, the gap between germline ends came to 16 bases. The germline V gene has CDR1 MDHEN and CDR2 SYDVKM. The DNA of the CDR3 is TGTGCCAGCAGTTACAGGGTTGGGGAGGGCACTGAAGCTTTCTTT. Protein product: CASSYRVGEGTEAFF.

The chain joins TRBV5-1 to TRBJ1-1, with D tentatively TRBD1 (5 bases). The CDR3 sequence is 15 residues long. CDR1 is SGHRS, CDR2 YFSETQ, per germline. V shed 1 base and J shed 0 bases, with 10 bases lying between them. The CDR3 nucleotides are TGCGCCAGCAGCTTGAGGGCAGGGCTGAACACTGAAGCTTTCTTT. Translating gives CASSLRAGLNTEAFF.

Comments on this clone: Within the sample, other DNA sequences also encode this same CDR3. This rearrangement joins TRBV12-3 or TRBV12-4 to TRBJ1-1; D is unresolved. The CDR3 extends over 13 amino acids. Deletions cut 4 bases from V and 0 bases from J, with 6 bases between. DNA for the CDR3: TGTGCCAGCAGTTCCTCCCTGAACACTGAAGCTTTCTTT. Its protein product is CASSSSLNTEAFF.

The V call is TRBV19, the J call TRBJ2-3, with TRBD2 identical over 14 bases. From germline, CDR1 is LNHDA and CDR2 SQIVND (reference sequence). CDR3 length: 17 residues. Germline trimming cut 6 bases from V and 5 bases from J; bases unmatched to any gene: 10. CDR3 sequence reads: CASRSRETSGRGDTQYF. Here the CDR3 DNA reads TGTGCCAGTAGGAGTAGGGAGACTAGCGGGAGGGGAGATACGCAGTATTTT. The full variable domain, rest sourced from reference TRBV19 and TRBJ2-3, is DGGITQSPKYLFRKEGQNVTLSCEQNLNHDAMYWYRQDPGQGLRLIYYSQIVNDFQKGDIAEGYSVSREKKESFPLTVTSAQKNPTAFYLCASRSRETSGRGDTQYFGPGTRLTVL.

This rearrangement joins TRBV19 to TRBJ2-2; TRBD2 might be the D (6 bases). Germline values: CDR1 LNHDA, CDR2 SQIVND (reference sequence). Trimming stripped 7 bases from V and 4 bases from J, with 22 bases between. The length of the CDR3 is 17 residues. The CDR3 nucleotides are TGTGCCAGTACTTTATCAAGACTAGGTACTTCCACCGGGGAGCTGTTTTTT. The encoded protein is CASTLSRLGTSTGELFF.

The rearrangement links TRBV7-9 to TRBJ1-6, with D tentatively TRBD1 (5 bases). The CDR3 covers 13 residues. Germline CDR1 is SEHNR and CDR2 is FQNEAQ (reference sequence). Trimming stripped 5 bases from V and 5 bases from J, with 7 bases between. The CDR3 is CASSGGNNSPLHF. As DNA, the CDR3 is TGTGCCAGCAGCGGGGGGAATAATTCACCCCTCCACTTT.

This chain uses TRBV7-9 with TRBJ2-2, with D perhaps TRBD2 (5 bases). The V gene's germline CDR1 is SEHNR and CDR2 FQNEAQ (reference sequence). V lost 5 bases and J 5 bases, leaving 18 bases between the germline ends. The CDR3 spans 16 residues. The CDR3 DNA follows: TGTGCCAGCAGCCTTTCGAGGGTGGGGATTACCGGGGAGCTGTTTTTT. Its translation is CASSLSRVGITGELFF.